This TCR beta chain was observed in a study of PD-1 blockade in classical Hodgkin lymphoma. Study background: Nivolumab dosing for patients was 3 mg/kg, administered intravenously every 2 weeks.

This CDR3 comprises 15 residues. Trimming stripped 2 bases from V and 3 bases from J, with 13 bases between. Germline V gives CDR1 LNHDA, CDR2 SQIVND (reference sequence). The protocol was immunoSEQ multiplex PCR, while the TCRdb copy is restricted to in-frame clones and leaves out a portion. The data hold about 97,000 clones, with approximately 90% observed a single time. Every patient had relapsed following autologous stem cell transplantation, and cohorts differed in brentuximab vedotin exposure. When best responses were assessed, they were complete response, partial response or progressive disease. Study-level findings and limits: The authors have not defined what causes the repertoire differences, possibly disease activity or prior therapy.

Notes on this clone: Antigen unknown.

This sequence originates from a human donor with classical Hodgkin lymphoma. The V call is TRBV19, the J call TRBJ1-1; tentatively, D is TRBD1 (6 bases). The sample consisted of peripheral blood mononuclear cells (PBMCs), taken before the second cycle of nivolumab. The CDR3 nucleotides read TGTGCCAGTAGTATAAATAAGGGGGAGGACACTGAAGCTTTCTTT. The encoded protein is CASSINKGEDTEAFF.